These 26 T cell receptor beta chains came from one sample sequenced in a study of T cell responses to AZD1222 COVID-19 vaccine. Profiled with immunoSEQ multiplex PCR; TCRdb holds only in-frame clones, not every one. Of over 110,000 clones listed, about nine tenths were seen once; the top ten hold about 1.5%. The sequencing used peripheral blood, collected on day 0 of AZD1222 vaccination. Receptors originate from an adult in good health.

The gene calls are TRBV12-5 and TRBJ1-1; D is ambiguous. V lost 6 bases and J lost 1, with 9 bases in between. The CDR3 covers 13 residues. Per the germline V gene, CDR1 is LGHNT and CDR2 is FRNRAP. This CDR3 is CASGPDGNTEAFF. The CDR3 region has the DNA TGTGCTAGTGGCCCCGACGGGAACACTGAAGCTTTCTTT.

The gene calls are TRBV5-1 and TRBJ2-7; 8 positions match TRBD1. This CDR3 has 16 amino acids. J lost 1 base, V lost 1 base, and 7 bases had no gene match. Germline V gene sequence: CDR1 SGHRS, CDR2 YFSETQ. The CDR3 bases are TGCGCCAGCAGCTTGAAGGGCAGGGGGCCTTCCTACGAGCAGTACTTC. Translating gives CASSLKGRGPSYEQYF.

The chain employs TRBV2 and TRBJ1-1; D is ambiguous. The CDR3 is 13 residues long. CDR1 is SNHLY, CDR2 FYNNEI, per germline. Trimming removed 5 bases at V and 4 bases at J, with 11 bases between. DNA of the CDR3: TGTGCCAGCAGTATCAGGACCGGCACTGAAGCTTTCTTT. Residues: CASSIRTGTEAFF.

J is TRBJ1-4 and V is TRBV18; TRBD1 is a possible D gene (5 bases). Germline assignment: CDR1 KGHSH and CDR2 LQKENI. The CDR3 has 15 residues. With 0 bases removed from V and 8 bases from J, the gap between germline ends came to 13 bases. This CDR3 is CASSPPGRAGEKLFF. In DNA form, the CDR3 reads TGTGCCAGCTCACCACCAGGCAGGGCGGGAGAAAAACTGTTTTTT.

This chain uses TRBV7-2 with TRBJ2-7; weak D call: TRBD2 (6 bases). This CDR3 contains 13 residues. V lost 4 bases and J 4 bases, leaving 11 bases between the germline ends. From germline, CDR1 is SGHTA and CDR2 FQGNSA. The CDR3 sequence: CASSSDRGYEQYF. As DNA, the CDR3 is TGTGCCAGCAGCTCAGATCGGGGGTACGAGCAGTACTTC.

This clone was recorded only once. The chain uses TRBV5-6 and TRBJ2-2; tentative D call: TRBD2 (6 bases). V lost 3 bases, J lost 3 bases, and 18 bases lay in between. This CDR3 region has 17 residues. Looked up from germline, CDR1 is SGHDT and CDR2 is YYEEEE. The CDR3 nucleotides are TGTGCCAGCAGCTCTCCAGGCGGTGCGGGGTACACCGGGGAGCTGTTTTTT. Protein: CASSSPGGAGYTGELFF.

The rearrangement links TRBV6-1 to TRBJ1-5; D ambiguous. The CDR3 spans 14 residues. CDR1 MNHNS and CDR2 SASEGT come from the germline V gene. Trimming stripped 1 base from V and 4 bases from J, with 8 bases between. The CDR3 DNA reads TGTGCCAGCAGTGAAGGACAAATTAATCAGCCCCAGCATTTT. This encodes CASSEGQINQPQHF.

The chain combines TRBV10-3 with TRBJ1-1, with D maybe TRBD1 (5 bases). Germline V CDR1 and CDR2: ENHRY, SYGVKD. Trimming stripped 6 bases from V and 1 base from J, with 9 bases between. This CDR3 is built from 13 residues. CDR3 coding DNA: TGTGCCATCAGGGGGCATTCGAACACTGAAGCTTTCTTT. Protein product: CAIRGHSNTEAFF.

CDR3 residues: CASSQEGARAADTQYF. CDR3 coding DNA: TGCGCCAGCAGCCAAGAGGGGGCCAGGGCAGCAGATACGCAGTATTTT. This chain uses TRBV4-1 with TRBJ2-3; D may be TRBD1 (6 bases). The CDR3 loop spans 16 amino acids. Trimming took off 0 bases at V and 4 bases at J, with 14 bases between the two ends. In germline, CDR1 is MGHRA, CDR2 YSYEKL.

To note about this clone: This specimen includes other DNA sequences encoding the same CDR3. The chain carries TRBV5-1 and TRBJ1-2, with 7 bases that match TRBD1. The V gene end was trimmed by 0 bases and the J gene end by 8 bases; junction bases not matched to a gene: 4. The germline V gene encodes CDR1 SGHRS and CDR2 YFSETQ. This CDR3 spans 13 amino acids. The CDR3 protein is CASSLGQGEGYTF. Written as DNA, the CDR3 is TGCGCCAGCAGCTTGGGACAGGGTGAGGGCTACACCTTC.

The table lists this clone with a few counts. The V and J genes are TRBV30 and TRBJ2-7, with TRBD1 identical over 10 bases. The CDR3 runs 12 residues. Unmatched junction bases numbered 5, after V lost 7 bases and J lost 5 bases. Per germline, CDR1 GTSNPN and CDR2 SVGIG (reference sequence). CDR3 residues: CALDRGVDEQYF. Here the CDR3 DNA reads TGTGCCTTGGACAGGGGGGTGGACGAGCAGTACTTC.

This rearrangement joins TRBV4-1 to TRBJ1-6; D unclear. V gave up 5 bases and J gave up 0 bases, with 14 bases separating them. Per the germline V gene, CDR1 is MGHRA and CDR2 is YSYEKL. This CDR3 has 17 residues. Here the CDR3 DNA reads TGCGCCAGCAGCGACAATGGAAGGTTCTCCTATAATTCACCCCTCCACTTT. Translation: CASSDNGRFSYNSPLHF.

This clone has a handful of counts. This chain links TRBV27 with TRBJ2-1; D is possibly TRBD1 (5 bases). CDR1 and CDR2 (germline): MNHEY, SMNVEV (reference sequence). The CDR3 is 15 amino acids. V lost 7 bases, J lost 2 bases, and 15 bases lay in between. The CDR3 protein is CASTLYRTTYNEQFF. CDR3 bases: TGTGCCAGCACCCTTTACAGGACAACCTACAATGAGCAGTTCTTC.

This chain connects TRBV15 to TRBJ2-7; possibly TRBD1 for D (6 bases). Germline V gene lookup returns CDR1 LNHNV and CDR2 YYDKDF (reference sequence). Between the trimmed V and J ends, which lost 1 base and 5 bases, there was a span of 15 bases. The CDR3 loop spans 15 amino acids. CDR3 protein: CATSRGRTEVNEQYF. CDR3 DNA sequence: TGTGCCACCAGCAGAGGGCGGACAGAAGTAAACGAGCAGTACTTC.

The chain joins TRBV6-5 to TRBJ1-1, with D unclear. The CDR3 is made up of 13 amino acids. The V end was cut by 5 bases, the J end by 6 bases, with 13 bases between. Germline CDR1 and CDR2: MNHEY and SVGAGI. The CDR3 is CASSSGQAAEAFF. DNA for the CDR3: TGTGCCAGCAGTAGCGGGCAAGCCGCTGAAGCTTTCTTT.

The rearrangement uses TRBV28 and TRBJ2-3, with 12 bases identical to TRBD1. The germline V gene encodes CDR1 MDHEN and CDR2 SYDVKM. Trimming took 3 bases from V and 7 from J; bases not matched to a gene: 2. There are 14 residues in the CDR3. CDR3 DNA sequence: TGTGCCAGCAGTTTGGGACAGGGGGCAAATACGCAGTATTTT. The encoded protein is CASSLGQGANTQYF.

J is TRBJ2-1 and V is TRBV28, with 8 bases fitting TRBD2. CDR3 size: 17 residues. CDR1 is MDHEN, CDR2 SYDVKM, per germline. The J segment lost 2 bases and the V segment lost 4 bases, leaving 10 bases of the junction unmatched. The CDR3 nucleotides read TGTGCCAGCAGTTCCCCCGGGAGTAGCGGGACCTACAATGAGCAGTTCTTC. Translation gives CASSSPGSSGTYNEQFF.

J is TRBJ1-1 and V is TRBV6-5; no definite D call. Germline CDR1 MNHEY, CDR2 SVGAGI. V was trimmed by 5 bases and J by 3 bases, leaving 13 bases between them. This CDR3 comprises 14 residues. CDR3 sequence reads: CASSLLQGYTEAFF. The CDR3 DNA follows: TGTGCCAGCAGTCTTCTTCAAGGATACACTGAAGCTTTCTTT.

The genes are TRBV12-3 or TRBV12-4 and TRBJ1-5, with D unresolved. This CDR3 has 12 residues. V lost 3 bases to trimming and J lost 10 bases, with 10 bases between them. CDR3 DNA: TGTGCCAGCAGTTTTAGCGTGGGTCCCCAGCATTTT. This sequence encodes CASSFSVGPQHF.

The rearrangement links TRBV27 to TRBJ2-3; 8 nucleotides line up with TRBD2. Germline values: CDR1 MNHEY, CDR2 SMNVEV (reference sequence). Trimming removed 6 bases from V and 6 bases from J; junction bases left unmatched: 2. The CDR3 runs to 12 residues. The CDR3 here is CASSPSGDTQYF. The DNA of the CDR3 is TGTGCCAGCAGCCCTAGCGGGGATACGCAGTATTTT.

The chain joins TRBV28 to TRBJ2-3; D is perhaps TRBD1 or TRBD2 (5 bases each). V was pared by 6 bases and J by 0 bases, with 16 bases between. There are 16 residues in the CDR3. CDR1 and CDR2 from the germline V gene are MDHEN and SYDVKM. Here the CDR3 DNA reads TGTGCCAGCAGGGATCCGGGACGGATAAGCACAGATACGCAGTATTTT. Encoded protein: CASRDPGRISTDTQYF.

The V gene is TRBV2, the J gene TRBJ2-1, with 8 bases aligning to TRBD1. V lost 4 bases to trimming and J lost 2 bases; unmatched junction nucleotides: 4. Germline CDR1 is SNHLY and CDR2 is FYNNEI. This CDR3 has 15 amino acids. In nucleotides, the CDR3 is TGTGCCAGCAGTGCGGACAGGGCACCCTACAATGAGCAGTTCTTC. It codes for CASSADRAPYNEQFF.

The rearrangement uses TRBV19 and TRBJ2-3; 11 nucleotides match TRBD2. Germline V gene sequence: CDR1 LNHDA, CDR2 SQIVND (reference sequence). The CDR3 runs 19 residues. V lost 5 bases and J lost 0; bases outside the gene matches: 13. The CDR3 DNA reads TGTGCCAGTAGTCCCGGGCTAGCGGGGGGCCTAACTAGCACAGATACGCAGTATTTT. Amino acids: CASSPGLAGGLTSTDTQYF.

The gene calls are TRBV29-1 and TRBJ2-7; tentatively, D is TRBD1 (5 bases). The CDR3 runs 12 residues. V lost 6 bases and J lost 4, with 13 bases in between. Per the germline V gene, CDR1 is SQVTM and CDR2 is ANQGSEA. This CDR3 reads CSVGAGNYEQYF. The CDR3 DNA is TGCAGCGTAGGGGCAGGGAATTACGAGCAGTACTTC.

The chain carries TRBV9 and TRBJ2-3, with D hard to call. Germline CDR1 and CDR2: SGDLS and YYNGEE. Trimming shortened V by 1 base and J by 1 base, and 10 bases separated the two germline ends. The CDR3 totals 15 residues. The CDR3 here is CASSVSGDRTDTQYF. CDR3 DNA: TGTGCCAGCAGCGTATCCGGAGATCGCACAGATACGCAGTATTTT.

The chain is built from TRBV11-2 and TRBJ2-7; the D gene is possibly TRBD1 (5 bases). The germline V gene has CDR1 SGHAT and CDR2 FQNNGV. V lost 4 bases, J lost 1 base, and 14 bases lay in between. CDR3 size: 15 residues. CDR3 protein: CASSSSRTGSYEQYF. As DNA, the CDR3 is TGTGCCAGCAGCTCATCCCGAACAGGTTCCTACGAGCAGTACTTC.